This T cell receptor (beta chain) was captured in a study of T-cell reconstitution after alpha-beta-depleted transplantation in children. Preparation of the TCRbeta library used unique molecular identifiers. Each CDR3 protein is one row after TCRdb ran MiXCR on the PCR reads. The sample lists 300,000 to 400,000 distinct CDR3 sequences; less than 15% were seen once. This clonotype was observed a handful of times. The V end was cut by 5 bases, the J end by 10 bases, with 21 bases between. Germline V gives CDR1 SGHTA, CDR2 FQGNSA. This CDR3 has 15 residues. This chain links TRBV7-2 with TRBJ2-1; perhaps TRBD2 as D (6 bases). The source is a human donor who donated a stem cell graft to a child with Fanconi anemia. Sample: PBMCs, taken from the stem cell graft. CDR3 bases: TGTGCCAGCAGCAAACCGACCAGCGGGCTTATGGAGCAGTTCTTC. Residues: CASSKPTSGLMEQFF.